The clone carrying this T cell receptor (beta chain) was recorded many times. These data belong to a study of human T cells and chemical hapten exposure. As for the study in general: Investigators sensitized approximately 2 cm by approximately 2 cm of upper inner arm skin with 2% DPC.

The germline V gene has CDR1 LNHNV and CDR2 YYDKDF (reference sequence). V was cut by 3 bases and J by 2 bases, with 13 bases left in between. CDR3 length: 15 residues. The library tagged each cDNA molecule with unique molecular identifiers. TCRdb fed the RACE reads into MiXCR, producing one record per CDR3 protein. Of some 400,000 distinct CDR3 sequences listed, approximately 4.4% are singletons. Indicated time point: patch test 1, 2 weeks after DPC sensitization. The treatment is: therapeutic diphenylcyclopropenone sensitization with weekly scalp DPC. Only after blood had been drawn was each patch test applied. Non-pregnant alopecia patients aged 18 to 70, suitable for DPC therapy.

The TCR was taken from a woman in her fifties or sixties with alopecia areata. Some clones in this sample may be carry-over from other donors' samples. The genes are TRBV15 and TRBJ2-5; no definite D call. Material: whole blood, obtained in connection with sensitization to the hapten diphenylcyclopropenone (DPC). The CDR3 loop reads CATSRDPGPQETQYF. In DNA, the CDR3 is TGTGCCACCAGCAGGGACCCCGGGCCTCAAGAGACCCAGTACTTC. Full variable domain (rest looked up from reference TRBV15 and TRBJ2-5): DAMVIQNPRYQVTQFGKPVTLSCSQTLNHNVMYWYQQKSSQAPKLLFHYYDKDFNNEADTPDNFQSRRPNTSFCFLDIRSPGLGDTAMYLCATSRDPGPQETQYFGPGTRLLVL.